These 24 T cell receptor beta chains share one sample of origin, sequenced in a study of cytomegalovirus exposure and HLA in healthy donors. PCR involved 60 Vbeta and 13 Jbeta primers. Profiling relied on immunoSEQ multiplex PCR, and the TCRdb table lists in-frame clones only, not all of them. The table includes 120,000 to 150,000 clones, about three quarters detected once. The specimen sequenced was PBMCs. These receptor sequences come from a male donor in good health and CMV-seropositive.

This CDR3 reads CASSVDSGGAYTGELFF. The CDR3 nucleotides read TGTGCCAGCAGCGTCGATAGCGGGGGGGCATACACCGGGGAGCTGTTTTTT. The chain uses TRBV9 and TRBJ2-2; 11 nucleotides line up with TRBD2. V trimming: 2 bases; J trimming: 3 bases; junction bases outside the gene matches: 6. The CDR3 is made up of 17 amino acids. Looked up from germline, CDR1 is SGDLS and CDR2 is YYNGEE.

This clone was counted once. V gene TRBV19 combines with J gene TRBJ1-3, with TRBD1 matching 10 bases. The CDR3 is 16 amino acids. V shed 5 bases and J 4 bases; nucleotides not matched to a gene: 8. CDR1 is LNHDA, CDR2 SQIVND, per germline (reference sequence). CDR3 sequence reads: CASSLLTGGSGNTIYF. CDR3 nucleotides: TGTGCCAGTAGTCTTCTGACAGGGGGCTCCGGAAACACCATATATTTT.

This clone occurred once. The chain employs TRBV11-2 and TRBJ1-1; no reliable D call. V was cut by 5 bases and J by 3 bases, with 10 bases left in between. CDR3 length: 13 residues. Germline loops: CDR1 SGHAT, CDR2 FQNNGV. The CDR3 is CASSLAGDTEAFF. In DNA, the CDR3 is TGTGCCAGCAGCCTAGCCGGGGACACTGAAGCTTTCTTT.

The rearrangement joins TRBV5-5 to TRBJ1-4, with D uncertain. Germline CDR1 SGHKS, CDR2 YYEKEE (reference sequence). The CDR3 spans 15 residues. V lost 0 bases to trimming and J lost 4 bases, with 10 bases between them. CDR3 DNA sequence: TGTGCCAGCAGCTTGGGTCCGTCGAGTAATGAAAAACTGTTTTTT. Translating it yields CASSLGPSSNEKLFF.

The V and J genes are TRBV5-1 and TRBJ1-5; weak D call: TRBD1 (5 bases). The CDR3 length is 14 residues. In germline, CDR1 is SGHRS, CDR2 YFSETQ. Trimming left V 4 bases short and J 5 bases short, with 13 bases between. CDR3 in amino acids: CASSPQGTYQPQHF. CDR3 coding DNA: TGCGCCAGCAGCCCCCAGGGCACTTATCAGCCCCAGCATTTT.

The chain recombines TRBV6-5 with TRBJ1-1, with TRBD1 identical over 8 bases. V was pared by 3 bases and J by 4 bases, with 10 bases of the junction left unmatched. Per germline, CDR1 MNHEY and CDR2 SVGAGI. CDR3 length: 16 amino acids. The CDR3 loop reads CASSYGIHGQGTEAFF. CDR3 nucleotides: TGTGCCAGCAGTTATGGAATACATGGACAGGGCACTGAAGCTTTCTTT.

The rearrangement uses TRBV7-9 and TRBJ2-7; possibly TRBD1 for D (6 bases). Deletions cut 4 bases from V and 3 bases from J, with 16 bases between. Germline lookup yields CDR1 SEHNR and CDR2 FQNEAQ (reference sequence). This CDR3 has 15 residues. CDR3 residues: CASSSGGDRRYEQYF. The CDR3 DNA reads TGTGCCAGCAGCTCCGGAGGAGACAGGCGCTACGAGCAGTACTTC.

This clone was counted only a few times. This chain uses TRBV9 with TRBJ1-4; perhaps TRBD1 as D (6 bases). Germline V gene sequence: CDR1 SGDLS, CDR2 YYNGEE. Trimming removed 0 bases at V and 0 bases at J, with 6 bases between. The CDR3 runs 15 residues. The CDR3 reads CASSVGQATNEKLFF. CDR3 DNA: TGTGCCAGCAGCGTAGGACAGGCAACTAATGAAAAACTGTTTTTT.

A single count supports this clone. The chain links TRBV4-1 to TRBJ1-1, with a possible D match to TRBD1 (6 bases). V was cut by 2 bases and J by 4 bases, with 14 bases left in between. The CDR3 extends over 15 amino acids. In germline, CDR1 is MGHRA, CDR2 YSYEKL. The CDR3 bases are TGCGCCAGCAGCCAATGGGGGCCCGCTGGCACTGAAGCTTTCTTT. This gives the protein CASSQWGPAGTEAFF.

The chain combines TRBV11-3 with TRBJ2-2; TRBD1 matches 9 bases. This CDR3 contains 16 residues. CDR1 and CDR2 from the germline V gene are SGHNT and YENEEA. After removal of 5 bases from V and 5 bases from J, the junction contained 9 bases not matched to a gene. The CDR3 spells CASSPVGDRDTGELFF. CDR3 coding DNA: TGTGCCAGCAGCCCAGTCGGGGACAGGGATACCGGGGAGCTGTTTTTT.

The chain links TRBV4-2 to TRBJ2-1; 10 bases align to TRBD1. CDR1 is LGHNA and CDR2 is YNFKEQ in the germline V gene. The J segment lost 4 bases and the V segment lost 4 bases, leaving 4 bases of the junction unmatched. This CDR3 contains 15 residues. The CDR3 here is CASSPGQGVYNEQFF. Written as DNA, the CDR3 is TGTGCCAGCAGCCCCGGACAGGGGGTGTACAATGAGCAGTTCTTC.

The rearrangement uses TRBV28 and TRBJ1-3; D unresolved. V was clipped by 2 bases and J by 2 bases, with 10 bases between them. The germline gives CDR1 MDHEN, CDR2 SYDVKM. The CDR3 sequence is 15 residues long. The CDR3 DNA reads TGTGCCAGCAGTTTACAACGGGGAGCTGGAAACACCATATATTTT. This gives the protein CASSLQRGAGNTIYF.

The chain couples TRBV4-2 to TRBJ2-7; 8 bases line up with TRBD1. Germline V gives CDR1 LGHNA, CDR2 YNFKEQ. Losses at the gene ends were 3 bases for V and 2 bases for J; bases not matched to a gene: 9. The CDR3 loop spans 16 amino acids. CDR3 nucleotides: TGTGCCAGCAGCCAGGACCTGGACAGGGTGACCTACGAGCAGTACTTC. Protein: CASSQDLDRVTYEQYF.

V and J are TRBV6-4 and TRBJ1-2; 10 bases agree with TRBD1. The CDR3 runs to 13 residues. The junction had 1 base not matched to a gene; V was cut back by 3 bases and J by 6 bases. CDR1 is MRHNA, CDR2 SNTAGT, per germline. In DNA form, the CDR3 reads TGTGCCAGCAGTGAGGGACAGGGGCATGGCTACACCTTC. This sequence encodes CASSEGQGHGYTF.

The chain links TRBV7-9 to TRBJ2-3, with 9 bases aligning to TRBD2. This CDR3 contains 16 residues. Germline values: CDR1 SEHNR, CDR2 FQNEAQ (reference sequence). Germline trimming cut 1 base from V and 0 bases from J; bases unmatched to any gene: 2. CDR3 bases: TGTGCCAGCAGCTTAGTCCTAGCGGGGAGCACAGATACGCAGTATTTT. Translated, it gives CASSLVLAGSTDTQYF.

The V call is TRBV7-8, the J call TRBJ2-3; TRBD2 is a possible D gene (7 bases). The CDR3 runs 17 residues. Germline V lookup: CDR1 SGHVS, CDR2 FQNEAQ. V gave up 1 base and J gave up 4 bases, with 18 bases separating them. The chain's CDR3 is CASSLGQGREWADTQYF. The CDR3, as DNA: TGTGCCAGCAGCTTAGGGCAGGGGCGGGAGTGGGCAGATACGCAGTATTTT.

This chain connects TRBV7-2 to TRBJ1-1; unclear D gene. The CDR3 is made up of 15 amino acids. Trimming stripped 1 base from V and 1 base from J, with 10 bases between. The V gene's germline CDR1 is SGHTA and CDR2 FQGNSA. CDR3 loop: CASSLVTGWNTEAFF. In DNA, the CDR3 is TGTGCCAGCAGCTTAGTTACGGGGTGGAACACTGAAGCTTTCTTT.

The genes are TRBV4-1 and TRBJ2-5; 12 bases line up with TRBD2. V lost 3 bases, J lost 4 bases, and 3 bases stayed unmatched. Per the germline V gene, CDR1 is MGHRA and CDR2 is YSYEKL. The CDR3 has 15 amino acids. The CDR3 DNA reads as TGCGCCAGCAGCCACTCTAGCGGGGGGGGAGAGACCCAGTACTTC. Encoded protein: CASSHSSGGGETQYF.

On this clone: The junction and the germline gene differ at one end; a read error may be behind it. J is TRBJ2-1 and V is TRBV18; weak D call: TRBD2 (6 bases). This CDR3 contains 12 residues. Germline V gene data show CDR1 as KGHSH and CDR2 as LQKENI. The CDR3 nucleotides are TGTGCCAGCTCTCCCACCAACCGGGAGCGGTTCTTC. Protein product: CASSPTNRERFF. The entire variable domain, with the rest obtained from reference TRBV18 and TRBJ2-1, is as follows: NAGVMQNPRHLVRRRGQEARLRCSPMKGHSHVYWYRQLPEEGLKFMVYLQKENIIDESGMPKERFSAEFPKEGPSILRIQQVVRGDSAAYFCASSPTNRERFFGPGTRLTVL.

The chain combines TRBV7-8 with TRBJ2-7; TRBD2 might be the D (7 bases). V lost 5 bases, J lost 9 bases, and 17 bases lay in between. Germline V gene lookup returns CDR1 SGHVS and CDR2 FQNEAQ. The CDR3 extends over 13 amino acids. The CDR3 DNA sequence: TGTGCCAGCAGCGGTAGCGGGTTGACAGGGCAGTACTTC. Its protein product is CASSGSGLTGQYF.

The chain is built from TRBV5-1 and TRBJ1-2; D gene unclear. V lost 3 bases, J lost 0 bases, and 21 bases lay in between. Germline-derived CDR1 and CDR2 are SGHRS and YFSETQ. The CDR3 loop spans 18 amino acids. The CDR3 region is CASSSYSTSRLSNYGYTF. The CDR3 region has the DNA TGCGCCAGCAGCTCCTATTCCACATCGAGGCTATCTAACTATGGCTACACCTTC.

The chain is built from TRBV5-1 and TRBJ2-7, with 9 bases lining up with TRBD2. The J segment lost 3 bases and the V segment lost 0 bases, leaving 4 bases of the junction unmatched. This CDR3 is 15 amino acids long. Germline V gene sequence: CDR1 SGHRS, CDR2 YFSETQ. Written as DNA, the CDR3 is TGCGCCAGCAGCTTGGTTAGCGGGAGTAACTACGAGCAGTACTTC. Its protein is CASSLVSGSNYEQYF.

The rearrangement joins TRBV11-2 to TRBJ2-5; 7 bases agree with TRBD2. Trimming took 4 bases from V and 5 from J; bases not matched to a gene: 4. Germline assignment: CDR1 SGHAT and CDR2 FQNNGV. This CDR3 contains 13 residues. The CDR3 bases are TGTGCCAGCAGCTCCGCGGGGGTGGAGACCCAGTACTTC. Its translation is CASSSAGVETQYF. Supplemented by reference TRBV11-2 and TRBJ2-5, the full variable domain reads EAGVAQSPRYKIIEKRQSVAFWCNPISGHATLYWYQQILGQGPKLLIQFQNNGVVDDSQLPKDRFSAERLKGVDSTLKIQPAKLEDSAVYLCASSSAGVETQYFGPGTRLLVL.

The CDR3 protein is CSANVAGGHFKSPYEQYF. In DNA form, the CDR3 reads TGCAGCGCCAACGTCGCGGGAGGGCACTTTAAATCTCCCTACGAGCAGTACTTC. V gene TRBV29-1 combines with J gene TRBJ2-7, with 9 nucleotides matching TRBD2. CDR1 SQVTM and CDR2 ANQGSEA come from the germline V gene. This CDR3 region has 18 residues. V was pared by 7 bases and J by 2 bases, with 21 bases of the junction left unmatched.